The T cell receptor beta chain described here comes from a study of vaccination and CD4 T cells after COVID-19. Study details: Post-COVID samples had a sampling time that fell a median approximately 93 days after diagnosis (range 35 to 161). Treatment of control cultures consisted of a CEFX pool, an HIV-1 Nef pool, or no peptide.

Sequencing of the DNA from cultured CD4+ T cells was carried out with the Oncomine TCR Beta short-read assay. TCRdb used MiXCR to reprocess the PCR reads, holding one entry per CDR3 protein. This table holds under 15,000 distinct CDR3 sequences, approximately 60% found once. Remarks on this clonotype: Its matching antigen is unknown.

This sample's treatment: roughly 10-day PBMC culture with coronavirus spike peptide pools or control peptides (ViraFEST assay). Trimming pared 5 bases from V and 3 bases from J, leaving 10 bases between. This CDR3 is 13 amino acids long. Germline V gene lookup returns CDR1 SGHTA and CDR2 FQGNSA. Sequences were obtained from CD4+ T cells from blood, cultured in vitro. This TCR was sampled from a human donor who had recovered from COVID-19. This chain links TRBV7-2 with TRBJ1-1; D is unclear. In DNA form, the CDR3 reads TGTGCCAGCAGCGCGGTTGGCGACACTGAAGCTTTCTTT. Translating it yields CASSAVGDTEAFF.